A selection of T cell receptor beta chains follows, all from one sample in a study of T cells after yellow fever vaccination. One entry per CDR3 protein results from TCRdb running MiXCR on the 5' RACE reads. The sample carries 500,000 to 650,000 distinct CDR3 sequences, approximately 15% recorded once. The sample in question was PBMCs, obtained on the day of the yellow fever booster vaccination. The receptors here all came from a man aged 30 to 39 who received the YFV17D yellow fever vaccine. CDR3s include the opening cysteine and the closing phenylalanine or tryptophan. The D gene is left open where the match is weak. Where a row states a size, it is once, few, many or the class of an expanded clone; other rows omit it.

size	J	D	V	DNA	CDR3
few	TRBJ1-2	TRBD1	TRBV5-8	TGTGCCAGCAGCTTGTGGGGAGGACAGGGGGCCTCTGGCTACACCTTC	CASSLWGGQGASGYTF
few	TRBJ1-5	TRBD1	TRBV27	TGTGCCAGCAGTCCACAGACAGGGGCGAATCAGCCCCAGCATTTT	CASSPQTGANQPQHF
few	TRBJ1-1	-	TRBV5-8	TGTGCCAGCAGGGAGGGGGAAGCTTTCTTT	CASREGEAFF
few	TRBJ2-1	TRBD1	TRBV7-8	TGTGCCAGCAGTCACCTAGGGGGCAACAATGAGCAGTTCTTC	CASSHLGGNNEQFF
many	TRBJ2-1	-	TRBV7-3	TGTGCCAGCAGCCGAACAGTCTACAATGAGCAGTTCTTC	CASSRTVYNEQFF
-	TRBJ2-2	TRBD2	TRBV20-1	TGCAGTGCAGGCGGGACTAGCGGGAGGCTCTCCACCGGGGAGCTGTTTTTT	CSAGGTSGRLSTGELFF
-	TRBJ2-5	TRBD1	TRBV24-1	TGTGCCACCAGTGATCAACGGACAGGGCAAGAGACCCAGTACTTC	CATSDQRTGQETQYF
few	TRBJ2-7	-	TRBV27	TGTGCCAGCAGTGTGGGACCTGGAATGGAGCAGTACTTC	CASSVGPGMEQYF
-	TRBJ2-7	-	TRBV20-1	TGCAGTGCTAGAGGCCGCCCCTACGAGCAGTACTTC	CSARGRPYEQYF
-	TRBJ2-2	TRBD2	TRBV10-3	TGTGCCATCAGTGAAAGCGGGAGGGACACCGGGGAGCTGTTTTTT	CAISESGRDTGELFF
few	TRBJ2-3	-	TRBV5-1	TGCGCCAGCAGCTCCGACAACACAGATACGCAGTATTTT	CASSSDNTDTQYF
few	TRBJ2-4	-	TRBV5-6	TGTGCCAGCAAGCAACCGGGGCCCAAAAACATTCAGTACTTC	CASKQPGPKNIQYF
-	TRBJ1-5	-	TRBV20-1	TGCAGTGGGACCGTAGAAAGCAATCAGCCCCAGCATTTT	CSGTVESNQPQHF
-	TRBJ2-3	TRBD2	TRBV5-1	TGCGCCAGCAGCGAAGCGGGAATAGATACGCAGTATTTT	CASSEAGIDTQYF
few	TRBJ2-6	-	TRBV10-3	TGTGCCATCAGTGTGGCTGGGGCCAACGTCCTGACTTTC	CAISVAGANVLTF
few	TRBJ2-3	TRBD2	TRBV5-1	TGCGCCAGCAGCTTGGCTTCTAGCGGGAGGGCTGCCGCAGATACGCAGTATTTT	CASSLASSGRAAADTQYF
few	TRBJ2-1	TRBD2	TRBV3-1	TGTGCCAGCAGCGCCCACGGGACTAGCGTAAACAATGAGCAGTTCTTC	CASSAHGTSVNNEQFF
few	TRBJ1-1	-	TRBV4-3	TGCGCCAGCAGCCATGACCTGGACAGCTCTGAAGCTTTCTTT	CASSHDLDSSEAFF
few	TRBJ2-1	TRBD1	TRBV5-1	TGCGCCAGCTTTAGACCGGGACAGGGGGGAAATGAGCAGTTCTTC	CASFRPGQGGNEQFF
few	TRBJ2-7	TRBD2	TRBV20-1	TGCAGTGCTAGAGATCCGGGACTAGCGAGCTACGAGCAGTACTTC	CSARDPGLASYEQYF
-	TRBJ1-6	-	TRBV4-3	TGCGCCAGCAGCCAGACACTGGGCGCTCAGAATTCACCCCTCCACTTT	CASSQTLGAQNSPLHF
-	TRBJ2-7	TRBD1	TRBV20-1	TGCAGTGCTTTACAGGGGGCCTACGAGCAGTACTTC	CSALQGAYEQYF
-	TRBJ2-7	TRBD2	TRBV7-2	TGTGCCAGCAGCTCCGGGGGGTTCAGCCCCTACGAGCAGTACTTC	CASSSGGFSPYEQYF
few	TRBJ2-5	TRBD2	TRBV23-1	TGCGCCAGCAGGGGACTAGCGGGAGATCTTGGAGAGACCCAGTACTTC	CASRGLAGDLGETQYF
few	TRBJ2-7	-	TRBV1	TGCACCAGCAGCCCCACTGTACAGGAGCATCCCTCTAGCGAGCAGTACTTC	CTSSPTVQEHPSSEQYF
few	TRBJ2-2	-	TRBV6-2/TRBV6-3	TGTGCCAGCAGTTACAGTCTAAGAGACACCGGGGAGCTGTTTTTT	CASSYSLRDTGELFF
many	TRBJ2-7	-	TRBV7-2	TGTGCCAGCAGCTTGACTAGATCCGGGCAGTACTTC	CASSLTRSGQYF
few	TRBJ2-7	-	TRBV12-3/TRBV12-4	TGTGCCAGCAGCACTCCGGGACCCGACAACGAGCAGTACTTC	CASSTPGPDNEQYF
many	TRBJ2-1	-	TRBV2	TGTGCCAGCAATGGCAATGAGCAGTTCTTC	CASNGNEQFF
-	TRBJ2-3	TRBD2	TRBV6-2/TRBV6-3	TGTGCCAGCAGCTCCCTGGGAGGGTCAGATACGCAGTATTTT	CASSSLGGSDTQYF
few	TRBJ2-3	-	TRBV18	TGTGCCAGCTCACCGCAGAGCTCGTCCACAGATACGCAGTATTTT	CASSPQSSSTDTQYF
-	TRBJ2-2	TRBD2	TRBV27	TGTGCCAGCAGTTCCGGACTAGCTGGGGGGGAGCTGTTTTTT	CASSSGLAGGELFF
-	TRBJ1-1	-	TRBV20-1	TGCAGTGCTAGAGATGTGGGGACATATTCGAACACTGAAGCTTTCTTT	CSARDVGTYSNTEAFF
-	TRBJ2-7	-	TRBV3-1	TGTGCCAGCAGCCAAGAACCTTCCTATTACGAGCAGTACTTC	CASSQEPSYYEQYF
few	TRBJ2-5	-	TRBV3-1	TGTGCCAGCAAGGTGCTGAGCCTAGAGACCCAGTACTTC	CASKVLSLETQYF
-	TRBJ2-7	-	TRBV10-2	TGCGCCAGCAGGGCAGGGAACGAGCAGTACTTC	CASRAGNEQYF
few	TRBJ2-3	TRBD1	TRBV7-6	TGTGCCAGCAGCTTACGCTACAGGGGGCTCAAAGATACGCAGTATTTT	CASSLRYRGLKDTQYF
few	TRBJ2-5	-	TRBV6-1	TGTGCCACCTTCGGACAGCTCCAAGAGACCCAGTACTTC	CATFGQLQETQYF
few	TRBJ2-4	TRBD1	TRBV6-2/TRBV6-3	TGTGCCAGCGGACAGGGGGCGAACATTCAGTACTTC	CASGQGANIQYF
-	TRBJ1-3	-	TRBV10-3	TGTGCCATCAGTGAAAGTACGGGGAACACCATATATTTT	CAISESTGNTIYF
few	TRBJ1-1	-	TRBV14	TGTGCCAGCAGCGGATCAGGGACCGGGGCTTTCTTT	CASSGSGTGAFF
-	TRBJ2-7	-	TRBV18	TGTGCCAGCTCACCCCCTCGGCTAAAAGAGGTGTACTTC	CASSPPRLKEVYF
-	TRBJ2-1	-	TRBV7-6	TGTGCCAGCAGCTTGGGCCATTTCAATGAGCAGTTCTTC	CASSLGHFNEQFF
-	TRBJ1-4	-	TRBV5-5	TGTGCCAGCAGCCGAGCAGATGGGGAAAAACTGTTTTTT	CASSRADGEKLFF
-	TRBJ1-4	-	TRBV20-1	TGCAGTGCCCGCGCCGGTTCCGTAAATGAAAAACTGTTTTTT	CSARAGSVNEKLFF
-	TRBJ1-2	-	TRBV2	TGTGCCAGCAGGGCCGGGACGTCTAACTATGGCTACACCTTC	CASRAGTSNYGYTF
many	TRBJ2-7	-	TRBV7-2	TGTGCCAGCAGCCCGGGACTGCTCTACGAGCAGTACTTC	CASSPGLLYEQYF
few	TRBJ2-5	-	TRBV29-1	TGCAGCGCCCGCCTTGGGCCCTTCCAGATCCAAGAGACCCAGTACTTC	CSARLGPFQIQETQYF
-	TRBJ2-3	-	TRBV27	TGTGCCAGCAGTTCCCGACGGGTTAGCACAGATACGCAGTATTTT	CASSSRRVSTDTQYF